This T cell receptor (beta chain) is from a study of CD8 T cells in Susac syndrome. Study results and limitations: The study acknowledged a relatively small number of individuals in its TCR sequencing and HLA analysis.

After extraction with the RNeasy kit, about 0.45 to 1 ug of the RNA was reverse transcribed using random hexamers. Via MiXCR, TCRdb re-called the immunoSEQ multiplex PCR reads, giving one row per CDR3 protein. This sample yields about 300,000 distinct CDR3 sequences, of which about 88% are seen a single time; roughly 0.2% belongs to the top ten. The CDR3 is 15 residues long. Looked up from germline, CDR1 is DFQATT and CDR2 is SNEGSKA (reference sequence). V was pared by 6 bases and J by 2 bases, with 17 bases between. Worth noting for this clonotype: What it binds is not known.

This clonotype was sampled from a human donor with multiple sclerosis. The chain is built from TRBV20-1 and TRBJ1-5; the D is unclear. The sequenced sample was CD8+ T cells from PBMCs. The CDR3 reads CSAPDRVGGNQPQHF. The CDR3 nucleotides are TGCAGTGCCCCGGACCGGGTGGGAGGCAATCAGCCCCAGCATTTT.